This entry lists 29 T cell receptor beta chains sequenced from one sample in a study of blood T cell repertoires in COVID-19. Sequencing used immunoSEQ multiplex PCR; TCRdb keeps in-frame clones, though not all of them. The sample carries about 90,000 clones, about 89% recorded once. What was sequenced was peripheral blood. The receptors were gathered from a man aged 45-60 years with COVID-19, enrolled during active disease.

V gene TRBV10-3 combines with J gene TRBJ1-6, with 8 bases that match TRBD1. The J segment lost 0 bases and the V segment lost 10 bases, leaving 2 bases of the junction unmatched. The CDR3 is 14 residues long. Germline V lookup: CDR1 ENHRY, CDR2 SYGVKD. CDR3 sequence: CASDRGSYNSPLHF. The CDR3 nucleotides read TGTGCCAGCGACAGGGGCTCCTATAATTCACCCCTCCACTTT.

This clone was counted a few times. This chain links TRBV28 with TRBJ2-7, with 7 bases matching TRBD2. The V gene end was trimmed by 5 bases and the J gene end by 7 bases; junction bases not matched to a gene: 14. The CDR3 has 15 amino acids. Germline-derived CDR1 and CDR2 are MDHEN and SYDVKM. The CDR3 DNA follows: TGTGCCAGCAGTGGGGGGGAAGGCGTCCCATGGGAGCAGTACTTC. This translates into CASSGGEGVPWEQYF.

The chain uses TRBV6-5 and TRBJ2-2, with 7 positions matching TRBD2. Germline V gives CDR1 MNHEY, CDR2 SVGAGI. Losses at the gene ends were 6 bases for V and 1 base for J; bases not matched to a gene: 2. CDR3 length: 14 amino acids. The CDR3 is CASSASGNTGELFF. CDR3 DNA: TGTGCCAGCAGCGCTAGCGGGAACACCGGGGAGCTGTTTTTT.

V gene TRBV6-2 or TRBV6-3 combines with J gene TRBJ1-5; TRBD1 might be the D (6 bases). This CDR3 comprises 14 residues. Deletions cut 5 bases from V and 4 bases from J, with 12 bases between. Germline loops: CDR1 MNHEY, CDR2 SVGEGT. The CDR3 sequence: CASSAGTRNQPQHF. CDR3 DNA sequence: TGTGCCAGCAGTGCTGGGACAAGAAATCAGCCCCAGCATTTT.

The rearrangement links TRBV18 to TRBJ1-5; TRBD1 matches at 10 bases. The V gene's germline CDR1 is KGHSH and CDR2 LQKENI. Germline trimming cut 4 bases from V and 1 base from J; bases unmatched to any gene: 4. CDR3 length equals 16 residues. In nucleotides, the CDR3 is TGTGCCAGCTCACGGGGGACAGGGGCAAGCAATCAGCCCCAGCATTTT. Its protein product is CASSRGTGASNQPQHF.

This clone has just one count. The CDR3 DNA sequence: TGTGCCAGCAGCGCGAGGGGGGGCGAGCAGTACTTC. Its protein product is CASSARGGEQYF. This chain uses TRBV9 with TRBJ2-7; possible D gene TRBD2, 7 bases. V was trimmed by 3 bases and J by 6 bases, leaving 10 bases between them. Germline V CDR1 and CDR2: SGDLS, YYNGEE. The CDR3 length is 12 residues.

V gene TRBV18 combines with J gene TRBJ2-1, with TRBD1 as a possible D gene (6 bases). Germline CDR1 KGHSH, CDR2 LQKENI. CDR3 length equals 17 residues. Trimming took 5 bases from V and 0 from J, leaving 17 bases between them. CDR3 amino acids: CASSIYRAPSSYNEQFF. The CDR3 region has the DNA TGTGCCAGCTCAATCTACAGGGCCCCCAGCTCCTACAATGAGCAGTTCTTC.

This clone was seen only a few times. The chain is built from TRBV28 and TRBJ1-2; the match to TRBD1 covers 12 bases. Germline CDR1 reads MDHEN; CDR2 reads SYDVKM. The CDR3 sequence is 15 residues long. Trimming at V came to 6 bases and at J to 6 bases, leaving 8 bases not matched to a gene. CDR3 in DNA: TGTGCCAGCAGAGGGACAGGGGGCGCTTTTCATGGCTACACCTTC. Its protein product is CASRGTGGAFHGYTF.

V is TRBV30 and J is TRBJ2-2; D remains unclear. Germline V lookup: CDR1 GTSNPN, CDR2 SVGIG (reference sequence). The CDR3 is 15 residues long. V lost 4 bases and J lost 4, with 16 bases in between. CDR3 DNA: TGTGCCTGGACAAAAACAGCAGGTGTCACCGGGGAGCTGTTTTTT. This encodes CAWTKTAGVTGELFF.

The chain recombines TRBV6-5 with TRBJ1-6; 8 bases map to TRBD1. This CDR3 spans 14 amino acids. The V gene end was trimmed by 6 bases and the J gene end by 7 bases; junction bases not matched to a gene: 5. Germline V CDR1 and CDR2: MNHEY, SVGAGI. CDR3 in amino acids: CASSRTGRNSPLHF. CDR3 in DNA: TGTGCCAGCAGCCGGACAGGGAGGAATTCACCCCTCCACTTT.

The CDR3 DNA sequence: TGTGCCAGCAGTCAACAGGGATGGGATGGCTACACCTTC. It is translated as CASSQQGWDGYTF. The chain couples TRBV7-9 to TRBJ1-2; possibly TRBD1 for D (6 bases). CDR1 is SEHNR and CDR2 is FQNEAQ in the germline V gene (reference sequence). Trimming took off 6 bases at V and 6 bases at J, with 14 bases between the two ends. The CDR3 runs to 13 residues. Complete variable domain (other parts from reference TRBV7-9 and TRBJ1-2): DTGVSQNPRHKITKRGQNVTFRCDPISEHNRLYWYRQTLGQGPEFLTYFQNEAQLEKSRLLSDRFSAERPKGSFSTLEIQRTEQGDSAMYLCASSQQGWDGYTFGSGTRLTVV.

The chain is built from TRBV5-6 and TRBJ2-7; 10 bases map to TRBD1. CDR3 length equals 14 residues. Per the germline V gene, CDR1 is SGHDT and CDR2 is YYEEEE. Trimming removed 2 bases from V and 6 bases from J; junction bases left unmatched: 5. The CDR3 DNA sequence: TGTGCCAGCAGCTTCGGGACAGGGGAGGCCGAGCAGTACTTC. Encoded protein: CASSFGTGEAEQYF.

On this clone itself: Distinct nucleotide sequences in the sample also encode this CDR3. The genes are TRBV6-5 and TRBJ1-1; 9 nucleotides align to TRBD1. From germline, CDR1 is MNHEY and CDR2 SVGAGI. The CDR3 has 15 residues. Trimming cost V 5 bases and J 0 bases; bases outside gene matches: 4. CDR3 DNA sequence: TGTGCCAGCAGTAAACAGGGGGCTCTGAACACTGAAGCTTTCTTT. Amino acid sequence: CASSKQGALNTEAFF.

The chain joins TRBV3-1 (or the pseudogene TRBV3-2) to TRBJ2-1, with D perhaps TRBD1 (5 bases). V lost 2 bases to trimming and J lost 7 bases, with 12 bases between them. Germline V gives CDR1 LGHDT, CDR2 YNNKEL (reference sequence). The CDR3 extends over 14 amino acids. This CDR3 reads CASSQMGPGNEQFF. The CDR3, as DNA: TGTGCCAGCAGCCAAATGGGGCCGGGTAATGAGCAGTTCTTC.

This chain uses TRBV19 with TRBJ2-2; D remains ambiguous. This CDR3 is built from 13 residues. Germline CDR1 is LNHDA and CDR2 is SQIVND (reference sequence). V lost 6 bases and J 1 base, leaving 6 bases between the germline ends. CDR3 amino acids: CASRWQNTGELFF. Written as DNA, the CDR3 is TGTGCCAGTAGATGGCAGAACACCGGGGAGCTGTTTTTT.

The chain couples TRBV7-9 to TRBJ1-4; D might be TRBD1 (5 bases). The ends were cut back, 3 bases at V and 5 bases at J, with 10 bases in the middle. CDR3 size: 14 residues. Per germline, CDR1 SEHNR and CDR2 FQNEAQ (reference sequence). The DNA for the CDR3 is TGTGCCAGCAGCTTGCAGGGAAGGAATGAAAAACTGTTTTTT. This encodes CASSLQGRNEKLFF.

V gene TRBV6-5 combines with J gene TRBJ2-7; 7 bases match TRBD2. V shed 2 bases and J 1 base; nucleotides not matched to a gene: 8. CDR1 and CDR2 (germline): MNHEY, SVGAGI. This CDR3 has 16 amino acids. CDR3 nucleotides: TGTGCCAGCAGTTACGTCTGGGGGGGTGGGTCCTACGAGCAGTACTTC. It translates to CASSYVWGGGSYEQYF.

This clone was seen a handful of times. The V and J genes are TRBV5-6 and TRBJ1-3, with D uncertain. Germline values: CDR1 SGHDT, CDR2 YYEEEE. V shed 3 bases and J shed 2 bases, with 15 bases lying between them. The CDR3 has 16 residues. The CDR3 loop reads CASSYSRSLPGNTIYF. The DNA of the CDR3 is TGTGCCAGCAGCTATAGTCGATCATTGCCTGGAAACACCATATATTTT.

The rearrangement joins TRBV19 to TRBJ2-2; 8 nucleotides line up with TRBD1. V lost 8 bases and J lost 5; bases outside the gene matches: 4. The CDR3 extends over 13 amino acids. Germline values: CDR1 LNHDA, CDR2 SQIVND (reference sequence). The CDR3 reads CASETGVTGELFF. CDR3 nucleotide sequence: TGTGCCAGTGAGACAGGGGTAACCGGGGAGCTGTTTTTT.

This clone was seen a handful of times. The V call is TRBV30, the J call TRBJ1-3; maybe TRBD1 (5 bases). The CDR3 consists of 15 residues. Trimming took off 3 bases at V and 0 bases at J, with 12 bases between the two ends. Germline CDR1 reads GTSNPN; CDR2 reads SVGIG (reference sequence). CDR3 amino acids: CAWRIGHHSGNTIYF. The CDR3 DNA is TGTGCCTGGAGGATAGGACACCACTCTGGAAACACCATATATTTT.

The chain uses TRBV6-1 and TRBJ1-3; 7 bases align to TRBD1. With V trimmed by 3 bases and J by 3 bases, 11 bases remained unmatched. Germline-derived CDR1 and CDR2 are MNHNS and SASEGT. The CDR3 loop spans 17 amino acids. CDR3 sequence (DNA): TGTGCCAGCAGTGACGGGGGACAGCCCCCGTTTGGAAACACCATATATTTT. Amino acids: CASSDGGQPPFGNTIYF.

The chain carries TRBV12-2 and TRBJ1-5; the listed D gene, TRBD1, was not tested against the DNA. TRBV12-2 counts as a pseudogene. This CDR3 is built from 23 residues. The CDR3 DNA reads TGTGCAAGTCGCCTCGCAGTGGGGACAGGGGGCAACTCAAACTGGTATAGCAATCAGCCCCAGCATTTT. It specifies CASRLAVGTGGNSNWYSNQPQHF.

The chain has TRBV2 and TRBJ1-1; tentatively, D is TRBD1 (5 bases). The V gene's germline CDR1 is SNHLY and CDR2 FYNNEI. V gave up 0 bases and J gave up 9 bases, with 14 bases separating them. This CDR3 comprises 14 residues. CDR3: CASSEALETDKAFF. DNA for the CDR3: TGTGCCAGCAGTGAAGCGCTTGAGACAGATAAAGCTTTCTTT.

This clone was recorded a few times. The V gene is TRBV5-1, the J gene TRBJ2-3; 9 bases fit TRBD2. This CDR3 region has 15 residues. Germline CDR1 SGHRS, CDR2 YFSETQ. V dropped 2 bases and J dropped 3; count of bases not matched to a gene: 4. In DNA form, the CDR3 reads TGCGCCAGCAGCTTACAGACTAGCGGAACAGATACGCAGTATTTT. Translated, it gives CASSLQTSGTDTQYF. Variable domain in full (rest from reference TRBV5-1 and TRBJ2-3): KAGVTQTPRYLIKTRGQQVTLSCSPISGHRSVSWYQQTPGQGLQFLFEYFSETQRNKGNFPGRFSGRQFSNSRSEMNVSTLELGDSALYLCASSLQTSGTDTQYFGPGTRLTVL.

The chain employs TRBV12-1 and TRBJ2-7; the table names TRBD1, a call not compared with the DNA. TRBV12-1 is annotated as a pseudogene. This CDR3 has 16 residues. The CDR3 DNA reads as TGTGCCAGCAGCTTTAAAGTGGACAGGGACTCCTACGAGCAGTACTTC. This gives the protein CASSFKVDRDSYEQYF.

This clone was observed a single time. The rearrangement links TRBV5-1 to TRBJ2-7, with D possibly being TRBD1 (5 bases). CDR1 and CDR2 (germline): SGHRS, YFSETQ. This CDR3 comprises 13 residues. The V and J ends lost 0 bases and 3 bases respectively, with 7 bases between them. The CDR3 DNA is TGCGCCAGCAGCTTGGTAGGGGACTACGAGCAGTACTTC. This sequence encodes CASSLVGDYEQYF.

The chain uses TRBV5-8 and TRBJ2-4; 9 positions match TRBD1. This CDR3 spans 15 amino acids. CDR1 is SGHTS and CDR2 is YDEGEE in the germline V gene. J gave up 6 bases and V 0 bases, and 4 bases lay outside the gene matches. The DNA of the CDR3 is TGTGCCAGCAGCTTGGCTGGACAGGGGAGAAACATTCAGTACTTC. Its translation: CASSLAGQGRNIQYF.

This clone was counted a few times. This chain links TRBV11-2 with TRBJ1-3, with 9 bases matching TRBD1. This CDR3 has 16 residues. CDR1 is SGHAT, CDR2 FQNNGV, per germline. V gave up 4 bases and J gave up 4 bases; unmatched junction bases: 8. This CDR3 is CASSSHRGRRGNTIYF. The CDR3 coding sequence is TGTGCCAGCAGCTCCCACAGGGGGCGCAGAGGAAACACCATATATTTT.

The rearrangement uses TRBV4-2 and TRBJ1-1, with a weak D call TRBD1 (5 bases). Germline CDR1 is LGHNA and CDR2 is YNFKEQ. The CDR3 is 15 residues long. With 0 bases removed from V and 6 bases from J, the gap between germline ends came to 14 bases. The CDR3 is CASSQEGGNYAEAFF. The CDR3 region has the DNA TGTGCCAGCAGCCAAGAGGGGGGAAACTACGCTGAAGCTTTCTTT.